Listed here are 12 T cell receptor beta chains from one sample, sequenced in a study of T cells in Graves' hyperthyroidism and ophthalmopathy. Researchers took RNA transcripts and amplified the TCR beta CDR3 regions from them. HTBI primers were the set used in a first-round RT-PCR of the TCR CDR3. MiXCR, applied by TCRdb to the multiplex PCR reads, yields one record per CDR3 protein. The table lists some 510,000 distinct CDR3 sequences, around 20% of them singletons. Sample: blood. The source of these receptors is a man between 18 and 35 years old with Graves' hyperthyroidism.

This clonotype was counted only a few times. The chain joins TRBV28 to TRBJ1-1, with D perhaps TRBD1 (6 bases). Looked up from germline, CDR1 is MDHEN and CDR2 is SYDVKM. This CDR3 contains 13 residues. V was clipped by 6 bases and J by 7 bases, with 15 bases between them. The CDR3 spells CASSSTDRIEAFF. The CDR3 nucleotides are TGTGCCAGCAGCTCGACCGACAGGATTGAAGCTTTCTTT.

This clonotype was observed many times. The chain links TRBV12-3 or TRBV12-4 to TRBJ2-2, with TRBD2 as a possible D gene (7 bases). CDR3 length: 16 residues. The V end was cut by 4 bases, the J end by 6 bases, with 18 bases between. The CDR3 DNA reads TGTGCCAGCAGTTCCGAGGGGGGGCGCGTTCCCGGGGAGCTGTTTTTT. Protein: CASSSEGGRVPGELFF.

This chain uses TRBV7-8 with TRBJ2-7, with unresolved D. The CDR3 has 12 amino acids. Looked up from germline, CDR1 is SGHVS and CDR2 is FQNEAQ. Trimming stripped 5 bases from V and 6 bases from J, with 11 bases between. In DNA, the CDR3 is TGTGCCAGCAGCCGACGGGTCGGCGAGCAGTACTTC. It is translated as CASSRRVGEQYF.

The chain combines TRBV18 with TRBJ1-5; TRBD1 might be the D (5 bases). CDR1 KGHSH and CDR2 LQKENI come from the germline V gene. Trimming removed 6 bases from V and 1 base from J, with 13 bases in between. This CDR3 is 15 amino acids long. As DNA, the CDR3 is TGTGCCAGCTCGCGCTCAGGGCTCAGCAATCAGCCCCAGCATTTT. It translates to CASSRSGLSNQPQHF.

The gene calls are TRBV12-3 or TRBV12-4 and TRBJ2-3; the D is unclear. The CDR3 has 15 residues. Trimming left V 5 bases short and J 0 bases short, with 12 bases between. Here the CDR3 reads CASSRTVASTDTQYF. Written as DNA, the CDR3 is TGTGCCAGCAGTCGGACGGTAGCTAGCACAGATACGCAGTATTTT.

This clonotype was seen many times. The rearrangement joins TRBV12-3 or TRBV12-4 to TRBJ1-2; 8 nucleotides agree with TRBD1. The J segment lost 5 bases and the V segment lost 1 base, leaving 6 bases of the junction unmatched. This CDR3 spans 15 amino acids. The CDR3 DNA reads TGTGCCAGCAGTTTAGGGGCCAGGGGGCTATATGGCTACACCTTC. It yields the protein CASSLGARGLYGYTF.

This clonotype was found many times. This rearrangement joins TRBV5-5 to TRBJ2-7, with D hard to call. This CDR3 has 13 amino acids. CDR1 is SGHKS and CDR2 is YYEKEE in the germline V gene (reference sequence). The V gene lost 3 bases and the J gene lost 0 bases, with 7 bases spanning the gap. CDR3 coding DNA: TGTGCCAGCAGCTGGCAGCCCTCCTACGAGCAGTACTTC. Translating gives CASSWQPSYEQYF.

This clonotype has ten or more counts. J is TRBJ2-7 and V is TRBV12-3 or TRBV12-4, with D tentatively TRBD1 (5 bases). The V end was cut by 2 bases, the J end by 11 bases, with 13 bases between. This CDR3 has 12 amino acids. CDR3 residues: CASSLSDSLEYF. The CDR3 coding sequence is TGTGCCAGCAGTTTATCTGACAGTTTGGAGTACTTC.

This clonotype occurred many times. V and J are TRBV19 and TRBJ1-2; D unresolved. The CDR3 is 13 residues long. Germline CDR1 reads LNHDA; CDR2 reads SQIVND (reference sequence). Trimming removed 7 bases from V and 0 bases from J, with 9 bases in between. CDR3 nucleotide sequence: TGTGCCAGTACCCCCGACGCTAACTATGGCTACACCTTC. Its translation is CASTPDANYGYTF.

This clonotype was observed many times. This rearrangement joins TRBV20-1 to TRBJ1-1; 11 bases agree with TRBD1. V lost 7 bases and J lost 7; bases outside the gene matches: 8. The CDR3 consists of 13 residues. CDR1 is DFQATT, CDR2 SNEGSKA, per germline (reference sequence). CDR3 loop: CSGRTGGASEAFF. The CDR3 nucleotides are TGCAGTGGCCGGACAGGGGGCGCAAGTGAAGCTTTCTTT.

Only one count was recorded for this clonotype. The CDR3, as DNA: TGTGCCAGCAGTGATGAGGTAGCGGTTCAAGAGACCCAGTACTTC. This translates into CASSDEVAVQETQYF. The rearrangement links TRBV2 to TRBJ2-5, with a weak D call TRBD2 (6 bases). The germline V and J ends were trimmed by 3 bases and 2 bases, with 13 bases remaining between them. This CDR3 is 15 amino acids long. CDR1 and CDR2 (germline): SNHLY, FYNNEI.

In its sample, this clonotype was seen many times. J is TRBJ1-3 and V is TRBV20-1; a weak D match, TRBD1 (5 bases). This CDR3 spans 19 amino acids. CDR1 and CDR2 (germline): DFQATT, SNEGSKA (reference sequence). Trimming took 6 bases from V and 0 from J, leaving 27 bases between them. Here the CDR3 DNA reads TGCAGTGCCCGTTTGGCAGGGCGTCGGACCGGCCCCTCTGGAAACACCATATATTTT. Translated: CSARLAGRRTGPSGNTIYF.